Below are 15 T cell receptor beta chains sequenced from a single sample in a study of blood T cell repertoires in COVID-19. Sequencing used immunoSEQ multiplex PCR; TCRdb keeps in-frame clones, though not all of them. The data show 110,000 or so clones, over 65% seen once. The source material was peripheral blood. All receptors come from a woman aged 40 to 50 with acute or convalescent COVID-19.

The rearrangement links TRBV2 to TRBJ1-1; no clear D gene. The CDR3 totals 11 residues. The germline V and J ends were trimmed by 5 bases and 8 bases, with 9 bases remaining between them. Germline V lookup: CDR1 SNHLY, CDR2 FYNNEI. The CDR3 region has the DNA TGTGCCAGCAGTTACCACTCGGAAGCTTTCTTT. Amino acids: CASSYHSEAFF.

CDR3 amino acids: CAISPGQGAFTEAFF. The CDR3 bases are TGTGCCATCAGTCCTGGACAGGGGGCATTCACTGAAGCTTTCTTT. The gene calls are TRBV10-3 and TRBJ1-1; 11 bases match TRBD1. Trimming at V came to 5 bases and at J to 4 bases, leaving 6 bases not matched to a gene. Germline-derived CDR1 and CDR2 are ENHRY and SYGVKD. The length of the CDR3 is 15 residues.

This chain's CDR3 is CASSLDTLAGGLDEQFF. Written as DNA, the CDR3 is TGTGCCAGCAGCTTGGATACTCTAGCGGGGGGGCTTGATGAGCAGTTCTTC. The chain combines TRBV13 with TRBJ2-1, with TRBD2 matching over 12 bases. The CDR3 runs to 17 residues. Germline V gene data show CDR1 as PRHDT and CDR2 as FYEKMQ (reference sequence). The trim removed 3 bases at V and 8 bases at J, leaving 11 bases unmatched.

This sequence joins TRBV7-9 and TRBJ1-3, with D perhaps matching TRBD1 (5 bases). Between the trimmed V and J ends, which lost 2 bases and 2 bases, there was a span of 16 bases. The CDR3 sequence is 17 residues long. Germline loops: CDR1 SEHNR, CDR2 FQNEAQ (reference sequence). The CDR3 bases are TGTGCCAGCAGCTTACTCATGGGGGGACCGACTGGAAACACCATATATTTT. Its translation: CASSLLMGGPTGNTIYF.

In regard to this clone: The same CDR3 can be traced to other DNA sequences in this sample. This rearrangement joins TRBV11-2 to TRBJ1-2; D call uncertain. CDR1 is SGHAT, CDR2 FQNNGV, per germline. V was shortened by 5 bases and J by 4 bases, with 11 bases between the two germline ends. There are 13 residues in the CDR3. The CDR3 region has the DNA TGTGCCAGCAGCGCGGATACATCCTATGGCTACACCTTC. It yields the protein CASSADTSYGYTF.

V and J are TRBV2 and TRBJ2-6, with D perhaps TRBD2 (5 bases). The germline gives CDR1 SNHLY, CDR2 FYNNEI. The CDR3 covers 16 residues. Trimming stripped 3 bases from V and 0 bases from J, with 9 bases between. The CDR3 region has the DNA TGTGCCAGCAGTGAGGATACTAGCTCTGGGGCCAACGTCCTGACTTTC. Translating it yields CASSEDTSSGANVLTF.

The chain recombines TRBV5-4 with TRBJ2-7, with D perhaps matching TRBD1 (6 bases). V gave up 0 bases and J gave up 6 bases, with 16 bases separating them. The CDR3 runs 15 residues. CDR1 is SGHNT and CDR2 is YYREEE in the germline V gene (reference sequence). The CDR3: CASSLGGQSKSEQYF. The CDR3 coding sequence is TGTGCCAGCAGCTTGGGGGGGCAGTCCAAGAGCGAGCAGTACTTC.

The CDR3 sequence is CASSTDRGTNTEAFF. For the CDR3, the DNA is TGTGCCAGCAGCACTGACAGGGGAACGAACACTGAAGCTTTCTTT. This chain uses TRBV6-5 with TRBJ1-1, with 8 bases lining up with TRBD1. The CDR3 consists of 15 residues. Trimming cost V 6 bases and J 1 base; bases outside gene matches: 7. CDR1 and CDR2 from the germline V gene are MNHEY and SVGAGI.

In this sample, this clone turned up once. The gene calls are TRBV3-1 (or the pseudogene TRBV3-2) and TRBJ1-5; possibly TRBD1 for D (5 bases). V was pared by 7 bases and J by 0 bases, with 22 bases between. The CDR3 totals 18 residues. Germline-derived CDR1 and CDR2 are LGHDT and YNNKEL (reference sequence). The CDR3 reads CASILMCTGFYSNQPQHF. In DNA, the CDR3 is TGTGCCAGCATCCTGATGTGTACAGGCTTTTATAGCAATCAGCCCCAGCATTTT.

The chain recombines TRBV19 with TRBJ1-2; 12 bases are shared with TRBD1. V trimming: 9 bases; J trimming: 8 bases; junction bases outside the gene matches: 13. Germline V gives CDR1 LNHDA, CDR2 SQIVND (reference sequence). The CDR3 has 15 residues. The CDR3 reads CASTEPGQGAKGYTF. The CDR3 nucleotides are TGTGCCAGCACGGAACCGGGACAGGGGGCCAAGGGCTACACCTTC.

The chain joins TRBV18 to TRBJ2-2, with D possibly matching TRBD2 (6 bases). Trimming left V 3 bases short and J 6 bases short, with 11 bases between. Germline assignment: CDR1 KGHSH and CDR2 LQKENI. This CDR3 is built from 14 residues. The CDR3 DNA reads TGTGCCAGCTCACCCCCCGGGAGACCCGGGGAGCTGTTTTTT. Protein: CASSPPGRPGELFF.

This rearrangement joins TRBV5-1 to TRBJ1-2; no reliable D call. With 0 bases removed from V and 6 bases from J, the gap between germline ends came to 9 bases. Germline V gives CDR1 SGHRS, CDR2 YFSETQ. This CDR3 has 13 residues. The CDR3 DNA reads TGCGCCAGCAGCTTGGAACTCTTTCATGGCTACACCTTC. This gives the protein CASSLELFHGYTF.

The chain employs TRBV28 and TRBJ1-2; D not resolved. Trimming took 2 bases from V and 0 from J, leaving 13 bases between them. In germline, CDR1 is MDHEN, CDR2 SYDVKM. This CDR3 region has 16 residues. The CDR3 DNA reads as TGTGCCAGCAGTTTAGGTGGGAGCAAAGCTAACTATGGCTACACCTTC. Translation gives CASSLGGSKANYGYTF.

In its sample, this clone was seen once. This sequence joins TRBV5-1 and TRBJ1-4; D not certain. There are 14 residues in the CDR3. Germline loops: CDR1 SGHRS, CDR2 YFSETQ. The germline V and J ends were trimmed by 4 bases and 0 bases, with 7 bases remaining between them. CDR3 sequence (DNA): TGCGCCAGCAGCCTCCTTTCAACTAATGAAAAACTGTTTTTT. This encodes CASSLLSTNEKLFF.

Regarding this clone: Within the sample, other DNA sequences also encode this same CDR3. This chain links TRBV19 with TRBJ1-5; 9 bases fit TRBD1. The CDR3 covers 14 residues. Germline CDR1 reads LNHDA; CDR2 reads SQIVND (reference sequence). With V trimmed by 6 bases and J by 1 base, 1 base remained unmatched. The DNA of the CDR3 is TGTGCCAGTAGCGACAGGGGGAGCAATCAGCCCCAGCATTTT. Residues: CASSDRGSNQPQHF.